This T cell receptor (beta chain) was captured in a study of CD8 T cells in ankylosing spondylitis. Findings and caveats of the study: A TCR beta motif of eight or nine highly homologous variants seemed to mark ankylosing spondylitis blood. Earlier authors reported some of these motif variants in reactive arthritis synovial fluid and blood.

Concerning this clonotype itself: Antigen: not known.

Trimming took 0 bases from V and 6 from J, leaving 15 bases between them. This CDR3 comprises 16 residues. The germline CDR1 and CDR2 sequences are SGHRS and YFSETQ. A quantitative 5'-RACE method, one with molecular barcodes, was used to make TCR beta libraries. Each CDR3 protein is one row after TCRdb ran MiXCR on the 5' RACE reads. The data show approximately 500,000 distinct CDR3 sequences, with roughly 12% seen just once and under 7.5% held by the top ten. Sample: blood, either unsorted or a sorted T cell fraction (not recorded which). The TCR originated in a male donor with ankylosing spondylitis. V is TRBV5-1 and J is TRBJ2-2; D remains unclear. CDR3 bases: TGCGCCAGCAGCTTGGCGGTCCCTACAATGGCCGGGGAGCTGTTTTTT. It yields the protein CASSLAVPTMAGELFF.